A single sample gave rise to the 28 T cell receptor beta chains below, sequenced in a study. One entry per CDR3 protein, called by TCRdb with MiXCR from the RT-PCR reads. Among more than 600,000 distinct CDR3 sequences, 12% to 15% were seen once, and the ten largest hold 3.6%. The sample consisted of memory CD4+ T cells from blood. Receptors originate from a female donor in good health, serving as a healthy control.

This clonotype was detected ten times or more. The chain links TRBV5-6 to TRBJ1-2; D may be TRBD1 (5 bases). The CDR3 sequence is 13 residues long. Deletions cut 3 bases from V and 5 bases from J, with 11 bases between. Germline V lookup: CDR1 SGHDT, CDR2 YYEEEE. The CDR3 is CASSWGGGYGYTF. In DNA, the CDR3 is TGTGCCAGCAGCTGGGGTGGGGGGTATGGCTACACCTTC.

This clonotype has a handful of counts. This chain links TRBV20-1 with TRBJ1-1; no firm D call. V lost 0 bases to trimming and J lost 4 bases, with 6 bases between them. This CDR3 region has 12 residues. Germline CDR1 is DFQATT and CDR2 is SNEGSKA (reference sequence). The DNA for the CDR3 is TGCAGTGCTAGAGACGAGGTCACTGAAGCTTTCTTT. Its protein product is CSARDEVTEAFF.

This chain joins TRBV27 and TRBJ2-2; 12 nucleotides agree with TRBD2. Germline V gives CDR1 MNHEY, CDR2 SMNVEV (reference sequence). With V trimmed by 10 bases and J by 6 bases, 3 bases remained unmatched. The CDR3 runs to 13 residues. CDR3 nucleotide sequence: TGTGCCACCCGACTAGCGGGAGCCGGGGAGCTGTTTTTT. The encoded protein is CATRLAGAGELFF.

The gene calls are TRBV7-9 and TRBJ2-3; 10 bases are shared with TRBD1. This CDR3 is built from 16 residues. The J segment lost 4 bases and the V segment lost 5 bases, leaving 9 bases of the junction unmatched. The germline gives CDR1 SEHNR, CDR2 FQNEAQ (reference sequence). CDR3 amino acids: CASSGMTGGASDTQYF. The CDR3 nucleotides are TGTGCCAGCAGCGGGATGACAGGGGGCGCGTCAGATACGCAGTATTTT. The full variable domain, its missing parts supplied by reference TRBV7-9 and TRBJ2-3, is DTGVSQNPRHKITKRGQNVTFRCDPISEHNRLYWYRQTLGQGPEFLTYFQNEAQLEKSRLLSDRFSAERPKGSFSTLEIQRTEQGDSAMYLCASSGMTGGASDTQYFGPGTRLTVL.

This clonotype came up many times. The chain is built from TRBV20-1 and TRBJ1-6; D unclear. Per germline, CDR1 DFQATT and CDR2 SNEGSKA (reference sequence). The CDR3 consists of 13 residues. The V and J ends lost 6 bases and 6 bases respectively, with 12 bases between them. CDR3 nucleotides: TGCAGTGCCACGGGTCAGTCTAATTCACCCCTCCACTTT. This codes for CSATGQSNSPLHF.

The table lists this clonotype with a few counts. This chain connects TRBV5-1 to TRBJ1-5; no reliable D call. CDR3 length: 15 amino acids. The germline V and J ends were trimmed by 0 bases and 2 bases, with 9 bases remaining between them. Germline-derived CDR1 and CDR2 are SGHRS and YFSETQ. The CDR3 loop reads CASSLAGEGNQPQHF. Here the CDR3 DNA reads TGCGCCAGCAGCTTGGCTGGGGAGGGCAATCAGCCCCAGCATTTT.

The J gene is TRBJ2-1, the V gene TRBV2; 9 bases align to TRBD2. J was trimmed by 8 bases and V by 4 bases; bases with no gene match: 6. Germline V CDR1 and CDR2: SNHLY, FYNNEI. The CDR3 has 14 residues. The CDR3 nucleotides are TGTGCCAGCAGTGTATTAGCGGGGGAGGATGAGCAGTTCTTC. Translation gives CASSVLAGEDEQFF.

V and J are TRBV28 and TRBJ1-2; possible D gene TRBD1, 5 bases. V was trimmed by 5 bases and J by 8 bases, leaving 21 bases between them. CDR1 is MDHEN and CDR2 is SYDVKM in the germline V gene. CDR3 length equals 15 residues. The CDR3 DNA is TGTGCCAGCAGTCCTCGATTAGACACGCGGGGCGGCTACACCTTC. Protein sequence: CASSPRLDTRGGYTF.

This clonotype was found a few times. The chain links TRBV5-1 to TRBJ1-1, with D possibly TRBD1 on 5 matching bases. Trimming shortened V by 5 bases and J by 1 base, and 15 bases separated the two germline ends. This CDR3 has 15 residues. Germline CDR1 and CDR2: SGHRS and YFSETQ. The CDR3 region has the DNA TGCGCCAGCAGTACGGGGGACCTACCGAACACTGAAGCTTTCTTT. Its protein is CASSTGDLPNTEAFF.

The chain recombines TRBV20-1 with TRBJ2-7; 8 nucleotides match TRBD1. CDR1 is DFQATT, CDR2 SNEGSKA, per germline (reference sequence). The CDR3 length is 15 residues. V lost 2 bases and J lost 5; bases outside the gene matches: 11. The CDR3 nucleotides read TGCAGTGCTAGACGTCCTCGACAGGGGATTGACGAGCAGTACTTC. Its translation: CSARRPRQGIDEQYF.

This clonotype was seen many times. The V and J genes are TRBV5-1 and TRBJ2-1; TRBD2 matches 8 bases. Germline V gene sequence: CDR1 SGHRS, CDR2 YFSETQ. V lost 4 bases and J lost 9; bases outside the gene matches: 6. The CDR3 runs to 13 residues. CDR3 DNA: TGCGCCAGCAGCCCCTTTAGCGGGGTTGAGCAGTTCTTC. Amino acid sequence: CASSPFSGVEQFF. Filled out from reference TRBV5-1 and TRBJ2-1, the complete variable domain reads KAGVTQTPRYLIKTRGQQVTLSCSPISGHRSVSWYQQTPGQGLQFLFEYFSETQRNKGNFPGRFSGRQFSNSRSEMNVSTLELGDSALYLCASSPFSGVEQFFGPGTRLTVL.

This clonotype was seen a handful of times. The chain joins TRBV7-2 to TRBJ1-2; 7 bases align to TRBD1. This CDR3 comprises 14 residues. Germline values: CDR1 SGHTA, CDR2 FQGNSA. The trim removed 4 bases at V and 4 bases at J, leaving 6 bases unmatched. The CDR3 DNA is TGTGCCAGCAGCTCAGGGACAGCGAGCTATGGCTACACCTTC. This gives the protein CASSSGTASYGYTF. Drawing the rest from reference TRBV7-2 and TRBJ1-2, the complete variable domain is GAGVSQSPSNKVTEKGKDVELRCDPISGHTALYWYRQSLGQGLEFLIYFQGNSAPDKSGLPSDRFSAERTGGSVSTLTIQRTQQEDSAVYLCASSSGTASYGYTFGSGTRLTVV.

This clonotype occurred a few times. The J gene is TRBJ1-2, the V gene TRBV20-1, with D possibly matching TRBD1 (5 bases). Between the trimmed V and J ends, which lost 4 bases and 4 bases, there was a span of 10 bases. Germline assignment: CDR1 DFQATT and CDR2 SNEGSKA (reference sequence). The CDR3 runs 12 residues. CDR3 sequence reads: CSANRRGYGYTF. CDR3 bases: TGCAGTGCTAACAGGAGGGGCTATGGCTACACCTTC.

The V and J genes are TRBV7-3 and TRBJ1-6; D possibly corresponds to TRBD1 (5 bases). The germline gives CDR1 SGHTA, CDR2 FQGTGA. Trimming removed 1 base from V and 4 bases from J, with 11 bases in between. CDR3 length equals 16 residues. In DNA, the CDR3 is TGTGCCAGCAGCTTAATGGCCGGGGCGTATAATTCACCCCTCCACTTT. Its protein is CASSLMAGAYNSPLHF.

The V call is TRBV29-1, the J call TRBJ1-1; D is uncertain. V was clipped by 5 bases and J by 1 base, with 8 bases between them. The CDR3 covers 12 residues. CDR1 is SQVTM, CDR2 ANQGSEA, per germline. The CDR3 DNA reads TGCAGCGTTAACCGGGGGAACACTGAAGCTTTCTTT. It specifies CSVNRGNTEAFF.

A few counts support this clonotype. The V call is TRBV2, the J call TRBJ2-7, with 9 bases that match TRBD1. The CDR3 sequence is 14 residues long. Germline assignment: CDR1 SNHLY and CDR2 FYNNEI. J lost 0 bases, V lost 8 bases, and 5 bases had no gene match. The CDR3 reads CASLGTGLSYEQYF. The CDR3 bases are TGTGCCAGCTTGGGGACAGGGCTCTCCTACGAGCAGTACTTC.

This clonotype has more than one count but fewer than ten. The rearrangement links TRBV15 to TRBJ1-2; no reliable D call. This CDR3 has 13 residues. Germline V gene lookup returns CDR1 LNHNV and CDR2 YYDKDF (reference sequence). With 0 bases removed from V and 9 bases from J, the gap between germline ends came to 11 bases. The CDR3 loop is CATSRDGRESYTF. In DNA, the CDR3 is TGTGCCACCAGCAGAGATGGACGGGAGAGCTACACCTTC. Combining the CDR3 with reference TRBV15 and TRBJ1-2 gives the whole variable domain DAMVIQNPRYQVTQFGKPVTLSCSQTLNHNVMYWYQQKSSQAPKLLFHYYDKDFNNEADTPDNFQSRRPNTSFCFLDIRSPGLGDTAMYLCATSRDGRESYTFGSGTRLTVV.

The rearrangement uses TRBV4-3 and TRBJ1-1, with D unclear. CDR1 is LGHNA and CDR2 is YSLEER in the germline V gene. V was cut by 0 bases and J by 5 bases, with 10 bases left in between. The CDR3 runs 14 residues. The CDR3 nucleotides are TGCGCCAGCAGCCAAGAGGCGGGGTCGACTGAAGCTTTCTTT. Translation: CASSQEAGSTEAFF.

This clonotype was seen many times. The rearrangement joins TRBV7-9 to TRBJ1-2; D is ambiguous. The ends were cut back, 8 bases at V and 4 bases at J, with 11 bases in the middle. CDR1 and CDR2 from the germline V gene are SEHNR and FQNEAQ (reference sequence). The CDR3 has 12 amino acids. In DNA, the CDR3 is TGTGCCAGCGAGGGCGTCCTCTATGGCTACACCTTC. It encodes CASEGVLYGYTF.

The chain combines TRBV19 with TRBJ2-3; TRBD2 might be the D (5 bases). The CDR3 sequence is 14 residues long. Germline CDR1 reads LNHDA; CDR2 reads SQIVND (reference sequence). V was pared by 5 bases and J by 6 bases, with 15 bases between. CDR3 DNA sequence: TGTGCCAGTAGTGGGAGACGGCCGGAGGATACGCAGTATTTT. Amino acids: CASSGRRPEDTQYF.

This clonotype came up many times. CDR3 DNA sequence: TGCGCCAGCAGCTCGACGTCGGGGGGCAGGAACATTCAGTACTTC. It encodes CASSSTSGGRNIQYF. The chain carries TRBV5-1 and TRBJ2-4, with a tentative D call TRBD2 (7 bases). V lost 3 bases, J lost 7 bases, and 17 bases lay in between. The germline V gene has CDR1 SGHRS and CDR2 YFSETQ. The CDR3 covers 15 residues. Combining the CDR3 with reference TRBV5-1 and TRBJ2-4 gives the whole variable domain KAGVTQTPRYLIKTRGQQVTLSCSPISGHRSVSWYQQTPGQGLQFLFEYFSETQRNKGNFPGRFSGRQFSNSRSEMNVSTLELGDSALYLCASSSTSGGRNIQYFGAGTRLSVL.

This clonotype has just a few counts. The chain joins TRBV11-2 to TRBJ1-2, with D tentatively TRBD1 (5 bases). V lost 7 bases and J lost 7, with 16 bases in between. The CDR3 is 13 residues long. The germline CDR1 and CDR2 sequences are SGHAT and FQNNGV. The CDR3 loop reads CASTPIRDGGYTF. The CDR3 region has the DNA TGTGCCAGCACCCCAATCAGGGATGGTGGCTACACCTTC.

The table lists this clonotype with a few counts. The CDR3 here is CASSGTTGALRGAFF. The CDR3 nucleotides are TGTGCCAGCAGTGGGACGACAGGGGCTCTTAGGGGAGCTTTCTTT. The chain employs TRBV6-5 and TRBJ1-1; TRBD1 matches 8 bases. Germline V gives CDR1 MNHEY, CDR2 SVGAGI. CDR3 size: 15 residues. The V gene end was trimmed by 5 bases and the J gene end by 10 bases; junction bases not matched to a gene: 15.

This clonotype was picked up a small number of times. This chain connects TRBV11-2 to TRBJ1-6; D possibly corresponds to TRBD1 (5 bases). This CDR3 spans 16 amino acids. CDR1 is SGHAT and CDR2 is FQNNGV in the germline V gene. V was shortened by 5 bases and J by 4 bases, with 15 bases between the two germline ends. CDR3 region: CASSRTPGPYNSPLHF. The CDR3 nucleotides read TGTGCCAGCAGCCGAACCCCGGGGCCATATAATTCACCCCTCCACTTT.

This clonotype has just a few counts. J is TRBJ1-1 and V is TRBV30, with unresolved D. Per the germline V gene, CDR1 is GTSNPN and CDR2 is SVGIG (reference sequence). There are 14 residues in the CDR3. Trimming cost V 0 bases and J 5 bases, with 13 bases left between them. CDR3 sequence: CAWSVDGFGTEAFF. DNA for the CDR3: TGTGCCTGGAGTGTGGACGGGTTCGGAACTGAAGCTTTCTTT.

The J gene is TRBJ2-5, the V gene TRBV27; 7 bases fit TRBD2. This CDR3 has 11 residues. Germline loops: CDR1 MNHEY, CDR2 SMNVEV (reference sequence). The CDR3 DNA follows: TGTGCGGGGGGGGAGGAAGAGACCCAGTACTTC. Translated, it gives CAGGEEETQYF.

This clonotype was seen ten or more times. The chain uses TRBV7-3 and TRBJ2-1, with 7 bases identical to TRBD1. J was trimmed by 2 bases and V by 8 bases; bases with no gene match: 6. Germline V CDR1 and CDR2: SGHTA, FQGTGA. CDR3 length equals 14 residues. The CDR3 coding sequence is TGTGCCAGCTCTTCTGACAGGGCCTACAATGAGCAGTTCTTC. Encoded protein: CASSSDRAYNEQFF.

This clonotype has just a few counts. The rearrangement joins TRBV5-6 to TRBJ2-7; possibly TRBD2 for D (5 bases). CDR1 and CDR2 from the germline V gene are SGHDT and YYEEEE. The CDR3 length is 15 residues. Trimming took off 4 bases at V and 6 bases at J, with 20 bases between the two ends. The CDR3 sequence is CASSPGPGSGGEQYF. The DNA of the CDR3 is TGTGCCAGCAGCCCAGGCCCGGGAAGTGGAGGCGAGCAGTACTTC.